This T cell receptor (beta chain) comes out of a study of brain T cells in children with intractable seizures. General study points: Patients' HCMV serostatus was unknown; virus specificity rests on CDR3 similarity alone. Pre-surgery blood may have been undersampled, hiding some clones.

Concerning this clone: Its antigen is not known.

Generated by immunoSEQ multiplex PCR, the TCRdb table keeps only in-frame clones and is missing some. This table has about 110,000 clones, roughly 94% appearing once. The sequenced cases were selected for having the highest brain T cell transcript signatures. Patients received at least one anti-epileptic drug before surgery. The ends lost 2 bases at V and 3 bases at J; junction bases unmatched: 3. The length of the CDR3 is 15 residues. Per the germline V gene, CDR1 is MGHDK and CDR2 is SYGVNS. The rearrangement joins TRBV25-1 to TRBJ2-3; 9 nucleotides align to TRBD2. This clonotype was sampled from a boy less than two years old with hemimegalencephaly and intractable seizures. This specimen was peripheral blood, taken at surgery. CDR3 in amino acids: CASSEAAGGTDTQYF. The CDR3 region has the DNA TGTGCCAGCAGTGAAGCAGCGGGAGGTACAGATACGCAGTATTTT.